This T cell receptor beta chain was recorded in a study of human T cells and chemical hapten exposure. The wider study: Women made up most patients, who had alopecia areata, totalis or universalis.

The time point: patch test 1, 2 weeks after DPC sensitization. This sample's treatment: therapeutic diphenylcyclopropenone sensitization with weekly scalp DPC. Patients had alopecia, were aged 18 to 70, and were not pregnant. Whole blood, unfractionated, served as the material for total RNA extraction. Germline values: CDR1 DFQATT, CDR2 SNEGSKA (reference sequence). The CDR3 has 13 residues. Deletions cut 4 bases from V and 3 bases from J, with 12 bases between. TCRdb called the RACE reads again in MiXCR, with one record for every CDR3 protein. This table holds around 380,000 distinct CDR3 sequences, roughly 4.8% found once. This clonotype was recorded at least ten times. Its antigen is unidentified. Study-level points and caveats: The study found expanded TCRs formed significantly more large CDR3 similarity clusters than controls.

The rearrangement joins TRBV20-1 to TRBJ2-5; either TRBD1 or TRBD2 may supply D (6 bases each). Sequences were derived from whole blood, sampled in connection with sensitization to the hapten diphenylcyclopropenone (DPC). The clonotype was recovered from a woman between 45 and 60 years old with alopecia areata. Some clones in this sample may be carry-over from other donors' samples. DNA of the CDR3: TGCAGTGCTACACCGGGGGCGGAAGAGACCCAGTACTTC. Its protein is CSATPGAEETQYF.